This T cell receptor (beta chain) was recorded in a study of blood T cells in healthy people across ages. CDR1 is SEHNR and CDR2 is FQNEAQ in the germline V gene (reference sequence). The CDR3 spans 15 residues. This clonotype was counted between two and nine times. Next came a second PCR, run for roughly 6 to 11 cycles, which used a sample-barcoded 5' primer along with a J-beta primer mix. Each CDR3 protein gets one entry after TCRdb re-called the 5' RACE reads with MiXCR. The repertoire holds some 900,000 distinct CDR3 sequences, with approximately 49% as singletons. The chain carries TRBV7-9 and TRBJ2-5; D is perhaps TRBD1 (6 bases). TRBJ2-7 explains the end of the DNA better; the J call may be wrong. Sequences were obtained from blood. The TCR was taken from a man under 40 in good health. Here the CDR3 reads CASSLAPGHRHEQYF. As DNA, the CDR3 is TGTGCCAGCAGCTTAGCCCCGGGACACCGCCACGAGCAGTACTTC.